One and the same sample provided the 32 T cell receptor beta chains below, sequenced in a study of T cell responses to AZD1222 COVID-19 vaccine. Only in-frame clones appear in the TCRdb table, and some are missing; sequencing was by immunoSEQ multiplex PCR. The data contain some 130,000 clones, around 90% of them seen just once; the ten biggest clones take up roughly 4%. The specimen comprised peripheral blood, sampled on day 0 of AZD1222 vaccination. The origin of the receptors is an adult in good health.

The chain combines TRBV5-1 with TRBJ1-3, with 8 bases fitting TRBD1. This CDR3 comprises 18 residues. Trimming removed 4 bases from V and 0 bases from J; junction bases left unmatched: 12. Germline V lookup: CDR1 SGHRS, CDR2 YFSETQ. CDR3 in DNA: TGCGCCAGCAGCGTTGGCGGGCAGGGGGCGAGCTCTGGAAACACCATATATTTT. This translates into CASSVGGQGASSGNTIYF.

J is TRBJ2-1 and V is TRBV7-8, with 9 bases that match TRBD2. The CDR3 length is 17 residues. From germline, CDR1 is SGHVS and CDR2 FQNEAQ. V was clipped by 2 bases and J by 3 bases; unmatched bases: 8. The DNA for the CDR3 is TGTGCCAGCAGCTTAATGGCTAGCGGGATTGGCTACAATGAGCAGTTCTTC. Protein: CASSLMASGIGYNEQFF.

This CDR3 is CASSTYQGRNQPQHF. Here the CDR3 DNA reads TGTGCCAGTAGCACATACCAAGGTAGAAATCAGCCCCAGCATTTT. This chain joins TRBV19 and TRBJ1-5; D ambiguous. This CDR3 spans 15 amino acids. V was shortened by 6 bases and J by 4 bases, with 16 bases between the two germline ends. Germline CDR1 reads LNHDA; CDR2 reads SQIVND (reference sequence).

The chain recombines TRBV30 with TRBJ2-7; D is possibly TRBD2 (5 bases). V lost 8 bases, J lost 5 bases, and 13 bases lay in between. The length of the CDR3 is 11 residues. CDR1 GTSNPN and CDR2 SVGIG come from the germline V gene (reference sequence). The DNA for the CDR3 is TGTGCCAACTGGGCGGGTAACGAGCAGTACTTC. Protein: CANWAGNEQYF.

The chain couples TRBV3-1 (or the pseudogene TRBV3-2) to TRBJ1-1; unclear D gene. CDR3 size: 11 residues. V lost 2 bases and J lost 7, with 5 bases in between. Germline V CDR1 and CDR2: LGHDT, YNNKEL (reference sequence). The CDR3 DNA follows: TGTGCCAGCAGCCAAAGCCATGAAGCTTTCTTT. Translated: CASSQSHEAFF.

V usage is TRBV5-1 and J usage is TRBJ2-7; 7 bases map to TRBD1. Germline loops: CDR1 SGHRS, CDR2 YFSETQ. J was trimmed by 0 bases and V by 7 bases; bases with no gene match: 4. The CDR3 is 13 amino acids. CDR3 sequence (DNA): TGCGCCAGCCAGAGACAGGGCTCCTACGAGCAGTACTTC. It encodes CASQRQGSYEQYF.

This clone was seen a single time. This sequence joins TRBV5-4 and TRBJ1-2, with D possibly TRBD1 on 5 matching bases. The V gene lost 2 bases and the J gene lost 1 base, with 12 bases spanning the gap. CDR3 length: 15 residues. Germline V lookup: CDR1 SGHNT, CDR2 YYREEE (reference sequence). DNA for the CDR3: TGTGCCAGCAGCTTATTTGGGGGAATTAACTATGGCTACACCTTC. Its translation: CASSLFGGINYGYTF. The full variable domain, rest sourced from reference TRBV5-4 and TRBJ1-2, is ETGVTQSPTHLIKTRGQQVTLRCSSQSGHNTVSWYQQALGQGPQFIFQYYREEENGRGNFPPRFSGLQFPNYSSELNVNALELDDSALYLCASSLFGGINYGYTFGSGTRLTVV.

This chain links TRBV28 with TRBJ2-2, with D perhaps matching TRBD2 (6 bases). The V gene lost 5 bases and the J gene lost 3 bases, with 16 bases spanning the gap. This CDR3 has 16 amino acids. Germline V gene sequence: CDR1 MDHEN, CDR2 SYDVKM. The CDR3 nucleotides read TGTGCCAGCAGTGCGGACTACCGCTCGGACACCGGGGAGCTGTTTTTT. This sequence encodes CASSADYRSDTGELFF.

This clone has a single count. The V gene is TRBV30, the J gene TRBJ1-5, with D maybe TRBD1 (5 bases). The CDR3 has 13 residues. The germline V gene encodes CDR1 GTSNPN and CDR2 SVGIG (reference sequence). V gave up 4 bases and J gave up 6 bases, with 13 bases separating them. The CDR3 region has the DNA TGTGCCTGGAATCTGGGGACGGGTCAGCCCCAGCATTTT. Protein product: CAWNLGTGQPQHF.

This chain joins TRBV24-1 and TRBJ2-7, with D possibly TRBD2 on 5 matching bases. Germline V lookup: CDR1 KGHDR, CDR2 SFDVKD. The CDR3 consists of 12 residues. V lost 1 base to trimming and J lost 7 bases, with 7 bases between them. The CDR3 DNA is TGTGCCACCAGTGATTTCGGCGGGGAGCAGTACTTC. Amino acid sequence: CATSDFGGEQYF.

V is TRBV28 and J is TRBJ2-7; TRBD2 matches 8 bases. The CDR3 runs 15 residues. V lost 6 bases to trimming and J lost 7 bases; unmatched junction nucleotides: 14. The germline V gene has CDR1 MDHEN and CDR2 SYDVKM. The CDR3 here is CASSSRTSYYSEQYF. CDR3 coding DNA: TGTGCCAGCAGCTCCAGGACTAGCTACTACAGTGAGCAGTACTTC.

The gene calls are TRBV7-9 and TRBJ2-7; the match to TRBD2 covers 14 bases. The CDR3 is made up of 15 amino acids. The V gene end was trimmed by 5 bases and the J gene end by 4 bases; junction bases not matched to a gene: 4. The germline CDR1 and CDR2 sequences are SEHNR and FQNEAQ (reference sequence). The CDR3 spells CASSVRTSGGYEQYF. DNA for the CDR3: TGTGCCAGCAGCGTCAGGACTAGCGGGGGGTACGAGCAGTACTTC. The variable domain in full, completed from reference TRBV7-9 and TRBJ2-7, reads DTGVSQNPRHKITKRGQNVTFRCDPISEHNRLYWYRQTLGQGPEFLTYFQNEAQLEKSRLLSDRFSAERPKGSFSTLEIQRTEQGDSAMYLCASSVRTSGGYEQYFGPGTRLTVT.

V usage is TRBV30 and J usage is TRBJ2-3, with 9 bases lining up with TRBD1. Unmatched junction bases numbered 8, after V lost 0 bases and J lost 4 bases. The CDR3 sequence is 16 residues long. Looked up from germline, CDR1 is GTSNPN and CDR2 is SVGIG (reference sequence). The CDR3 sequence is CAWSVRWDRVADTQYF. The CDR3 DNA reads as TGTGCCTGGAGTGTCAGGTGGGACAGGGTCGCAGATACGCAGTATTTT.

The chain uses TRBV19 and TRBJ1-2; maybe TRBD1 (5 bases). The V and J ends lost 3 bases and 12 bases respectively, with 23 bases between them. Germline V gives CDR1 LNHDA, CDR2 SQIVND (reference sequence). The CDR3 covers 15 residues. In DNA form, the CDR3 reads TGTGCCAGTAGTATTCAGCAGGGAAGTGGAGGGTGCCACACCTTC. Amino acids: CASSIQQGSGGCHTF.

This chain uses TRBV28 with TRBJ2-7; tentatively, D is TRBD1 (6 bases). The CDR3 covers 14 residues. V lost 7 bases and J lost 1, with 14 bases in between. Germline V gene lookup returns CDR1 MDHEN and CDR2 SYDVKM. This CDR3 reads CASNRQDWSYEQYF. CDR3 nucleotides: TGTGCCAGCAACCGACAGGATTGGTCCTACGAGCAGTACTTC.

V and J are TRBV7-2 and TRBJ2-7; D is undetermined. The CDR3 sequence is 15 residues long. Per the germline V gene, CDR1 is SGHTA and CDR2 is FQGNSA. Trimming shortened V by 1 base and J by 1 base, and 11 bases separated the two germline ends. The CDR3 protein is CASSLEWWASYEQYF. In DNA form, the CDR3 reads TGTGCCAGCAGCTTAGAATGGTGGGCTTCCTACGAGCAGTACTTC.

The chain carries TRBV27 and TRBJ1-2; weak D call: TRBD1 (6 bases). The V end lost 7 bases, the J end lost 5 bases, and 17 bases lay between the germline ends. The CDR3 has 14 amino acids. Germline V gene lookup returns CDR1 MNHEY and CDR2 SMNVEV (reference sequence). CDR3 in amino acids: CASTSTTGLYGYTF. The CDR3 DNA reads TGTGCCAGCACCTCTACGACAGGACTTTATGGCTACACCTTC.

This chain joins TRBV7-3 and TRBJ1-4, with D possibly being TRBD1 (5 bases). Germline V gene lookup returns CDR1 SGHTA and CDR2 FQGTGA. The germline V and J ends were trimmed by 5 bases and 7 bases, with 11 bases remaining between them. The CDR3 sequence is 13 residues long. CDR3: CASSPGHGEKLFF. The CDR3 DNA is TGTGCCAGCAGCCCGGGGCACGGTGAAAAACTGTTTTTT.

The chain uses TRBV5-4 and TRBJ2-7, with TRBD2 matching 7 bases. This CDR3 region has 13 residues. V lost 0 bases to trimming and J lost 6 bases; unmatched junction nucleotides: 3. Per the germline V gene, CDR1 is SGHNT and CDR2 is YYREEE (reference sequence). CDR3 sequence reads: CASSLVGGGEQYF. The DNA of the CDR3 is TGTGCCAGCAGCTTGGTCGGCGGGGGCGAGCAGTACTTC.

This rearrangement joins TRBV5-8 to TRBJ1-1; maybe TRBD1 (6 bases). This CDR3 is 15 amino acids long. With 1 base removed from V and 8 bases from J, the gap between germline ends came to 18 bases. The V gene's germline CDR1 is SGHTS and CDR2 YDEGEE. CDR3 sequence: CASSLWGGASLEAFF. The CDR3 region has the DNA TGTGCCAGCAGCTTGTGGGGGGGGGCCTCGCTAGAAGCTTTCTTT.

The chain links TRBV19 to TRBJ1-2; 7 bases are a match to TRBD1. Germline CDR1 is LNHDA and CDR2 is SQIVND (reference sequence). Losses at the gene ends were 3 bases for V and 6 bases for J; bases not matched to a gene: 7. The CDR3 runs to 14 residues. CDR3 residues: CASSMRGLKDGYTF. CDR3 sequence (DNA): TGTGCCAGTAGTATGAGGGGGCTCAAGGATGGCTACACCTTC.

The chain has TRBV28 and TRBJ1-1; D perhaps matches TRBD1 (6 bases). The CDR3 runs to 15 residues. V shed 4 bases and J shed 5 bases, with 17 bases lying between them. Germline V gene sequence: CDR1 MDHEN, CDR2 SYDVKM. CDR3 sequence (DNA): TGTGCCAGCAGTTCCGAAGAACAGGGTAGGACTGAAGCTTTCTTT. It translates to CASSSEEQGRTEAFF. Combining the CDR3 with reference TRBV28 and TRBJ1-1 gives the whole variable domain DVKVTQSSRYLVKRTGEKVFLECVQDMDHENMFWYRQDPGLGLRLIYFSYDVKMKEKGDIPEGYSVSREKKERFSLILESASTNQTSMYLCASSSEEQGRTEAFFGQGTRLTVV.

The CDR3 loop is CASAESGTNEQFF. The DNA for the CDR3 is TGTGCCAGCGCGGAAAGCGGGACCAATGAGCAGTTCTTC. The rearrangement links TRBV6-4 to TRBJ2-1; 7 bases agree with TRBD2. Germline CDR1 reads MRHNA; CDR2 reads SNTAGT. Losses at the gene ends were 8 bases for V and 6 bases for J; bases not matched to a gene: 7. The CDR3 extends over 13 amino acids.

V and J are TRBV21-1 and TRBJ2-2; the D segment call TRBD2 is taken from the table without a DNA check. TRBV21-1 is deemed a pseudogene. CDR3 length equals 15 residues. The CDR3 here is CASRRTSGRDGELFF. Written as DNA, the CDR3 is TGTGCCAGCAGAAGGACTAGCGGGAGAGACGGGGAGCTGTTTTTT.

The chain joins TRBV2 to TRBJ1-1; perhaps TRBD1 as D (5 bases). The germline CDR1 and CDR2 sequences are SNHLY and FYNNEI. The V end lost 3 bases, the J end lost 10 bases, and 12 bases lay between the germline ends. The CDR3 runs to 12 residues. This chain's CDR3 is CASSEGVGPAFF. In DNA, the CDR3 is TGTGCCAGCAGTGAGGGGGTAGGGCCAGCTTTCTTT.

The V gene is TRBV6-2 or TRBV6-3, the J gene TRBJ2-6; D gene ambiguous. Germline V lookup: CDR1 MNHEY, CDR2 SVGEGT. The CDR3 extends over 15 amino acids. V was cut by 0 bases and J by 1 base, with 4 bases left in between. In DNA, the CDR3 is TGTGCCAGCAGTTACTCGTGGTCTGGGGCCAACGTCCTGACTTTC. Translated, it gives CASSYSWSGANVLTF.

The chain has TRBV19 and TRBJ2-1; 7 bases are shared with TRBD1. The V gene's germline CDR1 is LNHDA and CDR2 SQIVND (reference sequence). The V gene end was trimmed by 5 bases and the J gene end by 0 bases; junction bases not matched to a gene: 7. The CDR3 covers 16 residues. The CDR3 loop reads CASSSNRGLSYNEQFF. The CDR3, as DNA: TGTGCCAGTAGTTCCAACAGGGGCCTCTCCTACAATGAGCAGTTCTTC.

Here the CDR3 reads CASSLGSPGGGSPLHF. The DNA for the CDR3 is TGCGCCAGCAGCTTGGGTAGCCCCGGAGGAGGCTCACCCCTCCACTTT. This chain links TRBV5-1 with TRBJ1-6, with D unresolved. This CDR3 spans 16 amino acids. Deletions cut 0 bases from V and 10 bases from J, with 17 bases between. Germline CDR1 is SGHRS and CDR2 is YFSETQ.

The chain joins TRBV6-5 to TRBJ2-5, with D hard to call. The V and J ends lost 6 bases and 5 bases respectively, with 13 bases between them. Germline V gene sequence: CDR1 MNHEY, CDR2 SVGAGI. This CDR3 is 13 amino acids long. The chain's CDR3 is CASRGSPRETQYF. The CDR3 DNA is TGTGCCAGCAGGGGATCTCCAAGGGAGACCCAGTACTTC.

This clone was observed a handful of times. The chain carries TRBV7-3 and TRBJ2-7; 8 bases agree with TRBD2. CDR1 and CDR2 from the germline V gene are SGHTA and FQGTGA. The V and J ends lost 2 bases and 6 bases, in that order; junction bases with no gene match: 3. This CDR3 is 13 amino acids long. In nucleotides, the CDR3 is TGTGCCAGCAGCTTAGGGACTAGTGGCGAGCAGTACTTC. Its protein product is CASSLGTSGEQYF.

This chain links TRBV3-1 (or the pseudogene TRBV3-2) with TRBJ2-5; D is possibly TRBD1 or TRBD2 (5 bases each). Trimming left V 1 base short and J 4 bases short, with 13 bases between. The CDR3 covers 15 residues. Germline V lookup: CDR1 LGHDT, CDR2 YNNKEL (reference sequence). CDR3 amino acids: CASSQASGAGETQYF. The CDR3, as DNA: TGTGCCAGCAGCCAAGCCTCCGGGGCGGGAGAGACCCAGTACTTC.

The J gene is TRBJ2-5, the V gene TRBV29-1, with TRBD2 matching over 7 bases. Trimming took 8 bases from V and 4 from J; bases not matched to a gene: 7. The CDR3 covers 12 residues. Germline CDR1 is SQVTM and CDR2 is ANQGSEA. CDR3 nucleotide sequence: TGCAGCTCTTACCCGGGGGGAGAGACCCAGTACTTC. It yields the protein CSSYPGGETQYF.